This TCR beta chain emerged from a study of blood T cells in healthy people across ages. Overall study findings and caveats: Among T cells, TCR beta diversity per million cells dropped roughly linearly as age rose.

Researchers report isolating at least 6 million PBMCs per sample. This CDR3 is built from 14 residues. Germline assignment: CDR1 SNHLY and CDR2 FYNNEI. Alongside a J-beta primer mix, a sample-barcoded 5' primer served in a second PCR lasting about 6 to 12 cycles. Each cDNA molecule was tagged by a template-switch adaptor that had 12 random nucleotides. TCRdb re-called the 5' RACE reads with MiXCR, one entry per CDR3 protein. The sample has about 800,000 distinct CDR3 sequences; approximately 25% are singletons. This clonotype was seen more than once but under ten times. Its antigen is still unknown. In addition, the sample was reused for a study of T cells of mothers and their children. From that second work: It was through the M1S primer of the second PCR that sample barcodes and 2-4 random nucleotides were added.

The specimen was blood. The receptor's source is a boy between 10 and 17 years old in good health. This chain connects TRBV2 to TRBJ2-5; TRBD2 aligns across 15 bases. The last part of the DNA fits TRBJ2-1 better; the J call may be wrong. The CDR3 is CASSRTSGRDEQFF. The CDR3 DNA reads TGTGCCAGCAGTAGGACTAGCGGGAGGGATGAGCAGTTCTTC.